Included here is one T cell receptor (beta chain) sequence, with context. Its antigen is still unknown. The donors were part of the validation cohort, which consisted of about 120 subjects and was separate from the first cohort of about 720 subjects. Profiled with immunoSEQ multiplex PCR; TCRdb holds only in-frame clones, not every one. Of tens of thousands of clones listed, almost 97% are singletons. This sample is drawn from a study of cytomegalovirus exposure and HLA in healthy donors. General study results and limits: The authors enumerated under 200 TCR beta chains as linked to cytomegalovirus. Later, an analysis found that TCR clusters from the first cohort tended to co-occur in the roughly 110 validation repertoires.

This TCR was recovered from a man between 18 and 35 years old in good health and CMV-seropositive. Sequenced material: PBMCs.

The CDR3 loop is CASSLRSGRDADTQYF. CDR3 sequence (DNA): TGTGCCAGCAGCTTACGTAGCGGGAGAGACGCAGATACGCAGTATTTT. The chain combines TRBV7-6 with TRBJ2-3; 9 bases are a match to TRBD2. With V trimmed by 2 bases and J by 4 bases, 7 bases remained unmatched. This CDR3 spans 16 amino acids. From germline, CDR1 is SGHVS and CDR2 FNYEAQ.